The source of this T cell receptor beta chain is a study of T cell responses to AZD1222 COVID-19 vaccine. Across the study: Pooling of second doses given at about 4 or about 12 weeks was done. Overall study results and limits: Per reports, nearly half of all spike-specific TCRs target regions that are unmutated in variants. Repertoire sampling occurred only after the peak T cell response. CD4 TCRs associated with vaccination spanned spike, dominating at 160-218 and 743-854.

V was trimmed by 7 bases and J by 7 bases, leaving 17 bases between them. In germline, CDR1 is LNHDA, CDR2 SQIVND (reference sequence). This CDR3 has 15 residues. Clones were sequenced by immunoSEQ multiplex PCR, and TCRdb holds only the in-frame ones, with some missing. The repertoire consists of 150,000 or so clones, with roughly 90% occurring once and the leading ten covering about 4.5%. Of note for this clone: The antigen is not known.

The chain employs TRBV19 and TRBJ1-6, with D perhaps TRBD1 (6 bases). This receptor was taken from an adult in good health. The starting material was peripheral blood, obtained on day 0 of AZD1222 vaccination. This chain's CDR3 is CASNPAGTPNSPLHF. In DNA form, the CDR3 reads TGTGCCAGTAACCCCGCCGGGACACCGAATTCACCCCTCCACTTT.